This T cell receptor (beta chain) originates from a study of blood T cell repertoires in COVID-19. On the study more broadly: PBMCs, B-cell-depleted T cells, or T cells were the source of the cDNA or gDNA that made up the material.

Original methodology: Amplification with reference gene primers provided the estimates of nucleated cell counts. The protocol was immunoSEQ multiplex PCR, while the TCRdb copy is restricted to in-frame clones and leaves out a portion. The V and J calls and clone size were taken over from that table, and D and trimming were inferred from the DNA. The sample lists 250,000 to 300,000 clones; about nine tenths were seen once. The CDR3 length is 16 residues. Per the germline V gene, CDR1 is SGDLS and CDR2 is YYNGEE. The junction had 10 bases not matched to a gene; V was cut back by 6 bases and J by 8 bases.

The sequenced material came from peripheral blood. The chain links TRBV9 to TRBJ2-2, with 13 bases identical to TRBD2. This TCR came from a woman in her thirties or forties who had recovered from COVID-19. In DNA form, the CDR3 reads TGTGCCAGCACCCACGGACTAGCGGGAGCGGAGGGGGAGCTGTTTTTT. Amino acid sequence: CASTHGLAGAEGELFF.